Listed below are T cell receptor beta chains from one sample, sequenced in a study of T cells after yellow fever vaccination. Via MiXCR, TCRdb re-called the 5' RACE reads, giving one row per CDR3 protein. The sample has 150,000 to 200,000 distinct CDR3 sequences, approximately 11% seen once. This specimen consisted of CD8+ T cells sorted from PBMCs, obtained 15 days after the yellow fever booster vaccination. These receptors originate from a man between 18 and 35 years old who received the YFV17D yellow fever vaccine. CDR3s include the opening cysteine and the closing phenylalanine or tryptophan. D genes are given only for firm matches. A row's size may be missing; if present it is once, few, many or a size class.

TRBJ2-6,TRBV4-1,-,19,TRBD1,TGCGCCAGCAGCCAATCTTGGGGGACAGGGGGCGTTGGGGCCAACGTCCTGACTTTC,CASSQSWGTGGVGANVLTF
TRBJ2-2,TRBV6-5,few,17,TRBD1,TGTGCCAGCAGTTACGCCATACAGGGGGCGGGGACCGGGGAGCTGTTTTTT,CASSYAIQGAGTGELFF
TRBJ1-2,TRBV6-1,-,18,-,TGTGCCAGCAGTGAAGCGCGGGCTCAGGCGCCCGCTAACTATGGCTACACCTTC,CASSEARAQAPANYGYTF
TRBJ2-7,TRBV27,-,13,-,TGTGCCAGCAGGCCCATAGGGGGTTCGGGGCAGTACTTC,CASRPIGGSGQYF
TRBJ1-1,TRBV4-1,-,16,TRBD1,TGCGCCAGCAGCCAAGGGCAGGGGGGGCGGTTTACTGAAGCTTTCTTT,CASSQGQGGRFTEAFF
TRBJ2-2,TRBV9,few,15,-,TGTGCCAGCAGCGTAGGCGGGGGCGCCACCGGGGAGCTGTTTTTT,CASSVGGGATGELFF
TRBJ1-2,TRBV7-9,-,15,-,TGTGCCAGCAGCCCGCAGACTGGGCCGCGGAGTGGCTACACCTTC,CASSPQTGPRSGYTF
TRBJ1-5,TRBV6-6,few,16,-,TGTGCCAGCAGTTATGGACTGCCGATCCCCAATCAGCCCCAGCATTTT,CASSYGLPIPNQPQHF
TRBJ2-3,TRBV20-1,many,12,-,TGCAGTGCTAGAGAAGGGAGGTATACGCAGTATTTT,CSAREGRYTQYF
TRBJ1-2,TRBV28,-,15,-,TGTGCCAGCAGTTTATGGGGGAGTCAGGATTCTGGCTACACCTTC,CASSLWGSQDSGYTF
TRBJ2-7,TRBV18,many,13,-,TGTGCCAGCTCACCACCGGATCGGTCCGAGCAGTACTTC,CASSPPDRSEQYF
TRBJ1-5,TRBV27,-,16,-,TGTGCCAGCAGTTCGAGCCATCCTTATAGCAATCAGCCCCAGCATTTT,CASSSSHPYSNQPQHF
TRBJ2-3,TRBV11-2,-,16,TRBD2,TGTGCCAGCAGCCAGACGGCGCGGGGGTCCACAGATACGCAGTATTTT,CASSQTARGSTDTQYF
TRBJ1-5,TRBV7-6,-,13,-,TGTGCCAGCAGCTCCGAACCCAATCAGCCCCAGCATTTT,CASSSEPNQPQHF
TRBJ2-5,TRBV4-3,-,16,TRBD1,TGCGCCAGCAGCCAAGAGATGGGACAGGGGAGTGAGACCCAGTACTTC,CASSQEMGQGSETQYF
TRBJ2-3,TRBV12-3/TRBV12-4,few,11,-,TGTGCCAGCCTCATCGCGGGGCAGCAGTATTTT,CASLIAGQQYF
TRBJ1-1,TRBV4-3,-,17,-,TGCGCCAGCAGCCAAGATTTCGCCCGATTCATGAACACTGAAGCTTTCTTT,CASSQDFARFMNTEAFF
TRBJ2-3,TRBV5-5,-,16,TRBD2,TGTGCCAGCAGCCCGTGGGAGCGGGGTACAACAGATACGCAGTATTTT,CASSPWERGTTDTQYF
TRBJ1-2,TRBV20-1,-,13,-,TGCAGTGCTAGAGATGCCGTGGCACGCGGCTACACCTTC,CSARDAVARGYTF
TRBJ2-3,TRBV4-2,-,14,-,TGTGCCAGCAGCCAAGATAGGCCACGGGATACGCAGTATTTT,CASSQDRPRDTQYF
TRBJ2-7,TRBV4-3,few,15,-,TGCGCCAGCAGCCTGACCGGACGGGGGCAGTACGAGCAGTACTTC,CASSLTGRGQYEQYF
TRBJ1-2,TRBV30,-,14,-,TGTGCCAGGCTTACAGGAGAGAAAGGCTATGGCTACACCTTC,CARLTGEKGYGYTF
TRBJ2-7,TRBV10-2,-,14,TRBD1,TGCGCCACCCTTGCCGGGACAGGGCCCTACGAGCAGTACTTC,CATLAGTGPYEQYF
TRBJ1-2,TRBV7-9,few,16,-,TGTGCCAGCAGCCCTTCCGGGCCACCGAGGTCGGGTGGCTACACCTTC,CASSPSGPPRSGGYTF
TRBJ2-3,TRBV20-1,few,11,-,TGCAGTGCTAGAAATCGGGGTACGCAGTATTTT,CSARNRGTQYF
TRBJ1-1,TRBV11-2,few,15,TRBD1,TGTGCCAGCAGCCATCTGGCAGGGGGGAAAACTGAAGCTTTCTTT,CASSHLAGGKTEAFF
TRBJ1-1,TRBV7-9,-,14,-,TGTGCCAGCAGCTCCCGGCCCGTTGGGACTGAAGCTTTCTTT,CASSSRPVGTEAFF
TRBJ2-7,TRBV19,-,15,-,TGTGCCAGTAGTAGGACCGGGACCCACACCTACGAGCAGTACTTC,CASSRTGTHTYEQYF
TRBJ2-5,TRBV7-2,few,14,-,TGTGCCAGCAGCTTAGAGTTGGGGGAAGAGACCCAGTACTTC,CASSLELGEETQYF
TRBJ2-4,TRBV15,-,17,TRBD1,TGTGCCACCAGCAAAGTATCGGGACAGGAGGGCAAAAACATTCAGTACTTC,CATSKVSGQEGKNIQYF
TRBJ2-5,TRBV7-2,few,14,-,TGTGCCAGCAGCAGGGAGCCGGGGGAAGAGACCCAGTACTTC,CASSREPGEETQYF
TRBJ1-6,TRBV30,-,12,TRBD1,TGTGCCTGGAGCACAGGGGAGCCACCCCTCCACTTT,CAWSTGEPPLHF
TRBJ2-3,TRBV5-6,few,16,TRBD2,TGTGCCAGCAGCTTGGCGTCTAGCGGGGGCACAGATACGCAGTATTTT,CASSLASSGGTDTQYF
TRBJ2-1,TRBV3-1,-,17,TRBD2,TGTGCCAGCAGCCAAGATCTACTACTAGCGGCGTACAATGAGCAGTTCTTC,CASSQDLLLAAYNEQFF
TRBJ2-3,TRBV29-1,many,16,-,TGCAGCGTTGAAGGCGGTGACACTACTAGCACAGATACGCAGTATTTT,CSVEGGDTTSTDTQYF
TRBJ1-5,TRBV4-3,-,15,-,TGCGCCAGCAGTCCCGGACAGCCTAGCAATCAGCCCCAGCATTTT,CASSPGQPSNQPQHF
TRBJ1-1,TRBV19,-,14,-,TGTGCCAGTAGTTCTCGGGGGGGGAACACTGAAGCTTTCTTT,CASSSRGGNTEAFF